One and the same sample provided the 27 T cell receptor beta chains below, sequenced in a study of control samples from healthy donors and cancer patients. TCRdb's copy holds only in-frame clones and misses some; the assay was immunoSEQ multiplex PCR. The sample carries around 120,000 clones, 88% recorded once. Source material: blood. These receptors all stem from a woman between 65 and 79 years old in good health.

The V and J genes are TRBV7-4 and TRBJ1-5, with 8 nucleotides matching TRBD1. The CDR3 has 16 amino acids. Germline-derived CDR1 and CDR2 are SGHVT and SQSDAQ. J gave up 7 bases and V 1 base, and 9 bases lay outside the gene matches. The CDR3 DNA reads TGTGCCAGCAGCTTAGAGGGACAGGTGTCATCGCAGCCCCAGCATTTT. Translated: CASSLEGQVSSQPQHF.

The V call is TRBV18, the J call TRBJ1-1; D perhaps matches TRBD1 (5 bases). The CDR3 extends over 15 amino acids. Germline-derived CDR1 and CDR2 are KGHSH and LQKENI. V lost 0 bases to trimming and J lost 3 bases, with 11 bases between them. The CDR3 protein is CASSPPTQGYTEAFF. The CDR3 coding sequence is TGTGCCAGCTCACCACCAACGCAGGGTTACACTGAAGCTTTCTTT.

This sequence joins TRBV6-5 and TRBJ1-2, with D perhaps TRBD1 (5 bases). Germline-derived CDR1 and CDR2 are MNHEY and SVGAGI. With 0 bases removed from V and 2 bases from J, the gap between germline ends came to 7 bases. CDR3 length: 14 residues. The CDR3 sequence is CASSYSGRNYGYTF. Here the CDR3 DNA reads TGTGCCAGCAGTTACTCGGGACGGAACTATGGCTACACCTTC.

This clone was detected once. The rearrangement joins TRBV19 to TRBJ1-2; D unclear. The CDR3 contains 15 residues. From germline, CDR1 is LNHDA and CDR2 SQIVND (reference sequence). Trimming stripped 2 bases from V and 4 bases from J, with 14 bases between. The CDR3 loop is CASSITARAGYGYTF. CDR3 nucleotides: TGTGCCAGTAGTATAACTGCCCGGGCGGGCTATGGCTACACCTTC.

This chain connects TRBV5-4 to TRBJ1-1; D call uncertain. Germline CDR1 and CDR2: SGHNT and YYREEE (reference sequence). The CDR3 is 14 amino acids. Trimming removed 2 bases from V and 1 base from J, with 9 bases in between. The CDR3 sequence is CASSFREGNTEAFF. CDR3 nucleotides: TGTGCCAGCAGCTTCCGGGAGGGGAACACTGAAGCTTTCTTT.

The chain is built from TRBV5-1 and TRBJ2-5; TRBD2 matches 10 bases. CDR1 and CDR2 from the germline V gene are SGHRS and YFSETQ. CDR3 length: 14 residues. V gave up 3 bases and J gave up 3 bases; unmatched junction bases: 2. DNA for the CDR3: TGCGCCAGCAGCTCGGGGACTAGCGAAGAGACCCAGTACTTC. Protein product: CASSSGTSEETQYF.

This chain links TRBV24-1 with TRBJ1-6, with 8 bases that match TRBD1. Trimming cost V 9 bases and J 2 bases; bases outside gene matches: 8. Germline V gene lookup returns CDR1 KGHDR and CDR2 SFDVKD. The CDR3 runs 16 residues. CDR3 region: CATRAKDRAYNSPLHF. The CDR3 nucleotides read TGTGCCACCCGGGCGAAGGACAGGGCCTATAATTCACCCCTCCACTTT.

The V call is TRBV2, the J call TRBJ1-6; no firm D call. The CDR3 spans 13 residues. Trimming left V 4 bases short and J 6 bases short, with 7 bases between. Germline V gene lookup returns CDR1 SNHLY and CDR2 FYNNEI. CDR3: CASSGMVNSPLHF. The CDR3, as DNA: TGTGCCAGCAGTGGTATGGTTAATTCACCCCTCCACTTT.

The gene calls are TRBV6-2 or TRBV6-3 and TRBJ2-5; the D gene is possibly TRBD2 (7 bases). Per germline, CDR1 MNHEY and CDR2 SVGEGT. This CDR3 is built from 16 residues. Trimming took 0 bases from V and 2 from J, leaving 13 bases between them. CDR3 residues: CASSYSVGGTQETQYF. The CDR3 nucleotides read TGTGCCAGCAGTTACTCGGTGGGGGGGACACAAGAGACCCAGTACTTC.

The chain uses TRBV11-2 and TRBJ2-5; either TRBD1 or TRBD2 may fit D (6 bases each). Germline CDR1 SGHAT, CDR2 FQNNGV. The CDR3 is 15 amino acids. The V and J ends lost 6 bases and 0 bases respectively, with 14 bases between them. The CDR3 region is CASSRGQGNQETQYF. CDR3 nucleotide sequence: TGTGCCAGCAGTCGGGGGCAGGGGAACCAAGAGACCCAGTACTTC.

The chain links TRBV5-1 to TRBJ1-2, with D possibly TRBD1 on 5 matching bases. This CDR3 spans 14 amino acids. The germline V gene encodes CDR1 SGHRS and CDR2 YFSETQ. V was cut by 0 bases and J by 6 bases, with 12 bases left in between. The chain's CDR3 is CASSLAGGLHGYTF. CDR3 DNA: TGCGCCAGCAGCTTGGCCGGGGGATTGCATGGCTACACCTTC. Using reference TRBV5-1 and TRBJ1-2 for the parts outside the CDR3, the full variable domain is KAGVTQTPRYLIKTRGQQVTLSCSPISGHRSVSWYQQTPGQGLQFLFEYFSETQRNKGNFPGRFSGRQFSNSRSEMNVSTLELGDSALYLCASSLAGGLHGYTFGSGTRLTVV.

J is TRBJ1-4 and V is TRBV7-9, with D hard to call. The CDR3 loop spans 14 amino acids. The ends were cut back, 5 bases at V and 0 bases at J, with 7 bases in the middle. Germline lookup yields CDR1 SEHNR and CDR2 FQNEAQ (reference sequence). The CDR3 protein is CASSRRSTNEKLFF. The CDR3, as DNA: TGTGCCAGCAGCCGGCGATCAACTAATGAAAAACTGTTTTTT.

The chain employs TRBV5-6 and TRBJ2-7; D not resolved. From germline, CDR1 is SGHDT and CDR2 YYEEEE. Trimming took 2 bases from V and 7 from J, leaving 16 bases between them. This CDR3 has 14 amino acids. The CDR3 sequence is CASSFMGNTWEQYF. The CDR3 DNA reads as TGTGCCAGCAGCTTTATGGGGAACACCTGGGAGCAGTACTTC.

The chain has TRBV5-1 and TRBJ2-6; D is unclear. V lost 4 bases, J lost 0 bases, and 11 bases lay in between. Germline V gene data show CDR1 as SGHRS and CDR2 as YFSETQ. The CDR3 runs to 16 residues. CDR3: CASSRTAVSGANVLTF. As DNA, the CDR3 is TGCGCCAGCAGCCGGACGGCAGTCTCTGGGGCCAACGTCCTGACTTTC.

This chain uses TRBV12-2 with TRBJ2-4. TRBV12-2 is a documented pseudogene. CDR3 length equals 11 residues. The CDR3 sequence: CASRLRGVQYF. The CDR3 nucleotides read TGTGCAAGTCGCTTGAGAGGGGTTCAGTACTTC.

J is TRBJ1-1 and V is TRBV7-3; 7 bases match TRBD1. The CDR3 extends over 14 amino acids. V lost 2 bases to trimming and J lost 11 bases; unmatched junction nucleotides: 11. The germline CDR1 and CDR2 sequences are SGHTA and FQGTGA. The CDR3 sequence: CASSLGSAGTEAFF. CDR3 sequence (DNA): TGTGCCAGCAGCTTAGGGTCGGCGGGGACAGAGGCTTTCTTT.

This chain connects TRBV11-3 to TRBJ2-1; either TRBD1 or TRBD2 may fit D (6 bases each). Trimming pared 5 bases from V and 6 bases from J, leaving 17 bases between. Germline CDR1 reads SGHNT; CDR2 reads YENEEA. CDR3 length equals 15 residues. CDR3 DNA sequence: TGTGCCAGCAGCCCCCGCCAGGGGACTTCCAATGAGCAGTTCTTC. Its protein is CASSPRQGTSNEQFF.

V and J are TRBV3-1 (or the pseudogene TRBV3-2) and TRBJ1-4, with a possible D match to TRBD1 (6 bases). The CDR3 is made up of 15 amino acids. CDR1 LGHDT and CDR2 YNNKEL come from the germline V gene (reference sequence). V lost 6 bases to trimming and J lost 7 bases, with 18 bases between them. CDR3 DNA: TGTGCCAGCAGGCAGGGGCCCGGTTACGGTGAAAAACTGTTTTTT. Translating it yields CASRQGPGYGEKLFF.

This chain connects TRBV19 to TRBJ2-3; maybe TRBD2 (7 bases). The CDR3 totals 16 residues. V was pared by 3 bases and J by 3 bases, with 16 bases between. Per germline, CDR1 LNHDA and CDR2 SQIVND (reference sequence). CDR3 sequence: CASSIGGARGTDTQYF. In nucleotides, the CDR3 is TGTGCCAGTAGTATTGGGGGGGCGCGAGGAACAGATACGCAGTATTTT.

The chain joins TRBV5-6 to TRBJ2-2, with no clear D. CDR3 size: 17 residues. The V gene lost 4 bases and the J gene lost 3 bases, with 19 bases spanning the gap. Per the germline V gene, CDR1 is SGHDT and CDR2 is YYEEEE. CDR3 sequence reads: CASSPGPSYGYTGELFF. The DNA for the CDR3 is TGTGCCAGCAGCCCCGGCCCCAGCTACGGTTACACCGGGGAGCTGTTTTTT. Variable domain in full (rest from reference TRBV5-6 and TRBJ2-2): DAGVTQSPTHLIKTRGQQVTLRCSPKSGHDTVSWYQQALGQGPQFIFQYYEEEERQRGNFPDRFSGHQFPNYSSELNVNALLLGDSALYLCASSPGPSYGYTGELFFGEGSRLTVL.

The gene calls are TRBV9 and TRBJ2-3; maybe TRBD1 (6 bases). Trimming removed 3 bases at V and 0 bases at J, with 11 bases between. The CDR3 length is 15 residues. The germline V gene encodes CDR1 SGDLS and CDR2 YYNGEE. This CDR3 is CASSERDKSTDTQYF. CDR3 bases: TGTGCCAGCAGCGAACGGGACAAAAGCACAGATACGCAGTATTTT.

In this sample, this clone turned up a few times. The rearrangement links TRBV5-5 to TRBJ1-5; D may be TRBD1 (5 bases). The length of the CDR3 is 13 residues. V lost 2 bases to trimming and J lost 5 bases, with 8 bases between them. The V gene's germline CDR1 is SGHKS and CDR2 YYEKEE (reference sequence). The CDR3 reads CASSLLGDQPQHF. CDR3 sequence (DNA): TGTGCCAGCAGCTTATTAGGGGATCAGCCCCAGCATTTT.

This clone was seen once. The V gene is TRBV14, the J gene TRBJ1-5, with D unresolved. The germline V gene has CDR1 SGHDN and CDR2 FVKESK. The length of the CDR3 is 13 residues. The V gene lost 1 base and the J gene lost 2 bases, with 3 bases spanning the gap. The CDR3 sequence is CASSQGGNQPQHF. CDR3 bases: TGTGCCAGCAGCCAAGGTGGCAATCAGCCCCAGCATTTT. Based on the CDR3 plus reference TRBV14 and TRBJ1-5, the full variable domain is EAGVTQFPSHSVIEKGQTVTLRCDPISGHDNLYWYRRVMGKEIKFLLHFVKESKQDESGMPNNRFLAERTGGTYSTLKVQPAELEDSGVYFCASSQGGNQPQHFGDGTRLSIL.

The count of this clone is one. The chain joins TRBV19 to TRBJ1-2; D remains ambiguous. CDR3 length equals 13 residues. The V gene lost 5 bases and the J gene lost 0 bases, with 7 bases spanning the gap. From germline, CDR1 is LNHDA and CDR2 SQIVND (reference sequence). CDR3 loop: CASSSGANYGYTF. The CDR3, as DNA: TGTGCCAGTAGTTCTGGGGCTAACTATGGCTACACCTTC.

The chain employs TRBV27 and TRBJ2-7, with 9 bases matching TRBD1. CDR3 size: 14 residues. The trim removed 6 bases at V and 5 bases at J, leaving 8 bases unmatched. Germline values: CDR1 MNHEY, CDR2 SMNVEV (reference sequence). Here the CDR3 DNA reads TGTGCCAGCAGCTACACCGGGACAGGGAACGAGCAGTACTTC. It translates to CASSYTGTGNEQYF.

The table lists this clone with a few counts. The rearrangement links TRBV7-3 to TRBJ2-7; 9 nucleotides line up with TRBD1. With 8 bases clipped from V and 5 bases from J, the junction kept 10 bases outside the gene matches. The length of the CDR3 is 14 residues. Germline-derived CDR1 and CDR2 are SGHTA and FQGTGA. CDR3 nucleotides: TGTGCCAGCGGACCTGGGACAGGGCCCCACGAGCAGTACTTC. Translation gives CASGPGTGPHEQYF.

V gene TRBV5-4 combines with J gene TRBJ1-2; 10 positions agree with TRBD1. This CDR3 contains 16 residues. The germline gives CDR1 SGHNT, CDR2 YYREEE (reference sequence). V trimming: 2 bases; J trimming: 5 bases; junction bases outside the gene matches: 9. The CDR3 loop is CASSFLGQGVVYGYTF. CDR3 nucleotides: TGTGCCAGCAGCTTTCTAGGACAGGGGGTCGTATATGGCTACACCTTC.